The clone carrying this TCR beta chain was picked up many times. The data are from a study of T-cell reconstitution after alpha-beta-depleted transplantation in children. The germline CDR1 and CDR2 sequences are SGHTA and FQGNSA. The CDR3 runs to 14 residues. The V and J ends lost 1 base and 2 bases respectively, with 9 bases between them. Unique molecular identifiers were incorporated during preparation of the TCRbeta library. MiXCR, applied by TCRdb to the PCR reads, yields one record per CDR3 protein. The top ten hold roughly 5.1% of the sample, which has around 240,000 distinct CDR3 sequences, 7.5% to 10% seen once.

The material was PBMCs from the stem cell graft donor, obtained from the stem cell graft. This chain uses TRBV7-2 with TRBJ2-7; the D call may be TRBD1 or TRBD2 (6 bases each). This clonotype was sampled from a human donor who donated a stem cell graft to a child with SCID. This chain's CDR3 is CASSLEGGPYEQYF. The CDR3 coding sequence is TGTGCCAGCAGCTTAGAAGGGGGGCCCTACGAGCAGTACTTC.